This T cell receptor (beta chain) is drawn from a study of blood T cell repertoires in COVID-19. The wider study: Sources were T cells, B-cell-depleted T cells, or PBMCs; the material itself was cDNA or gDNA.

Original processing notes: Amplifying reference gene primers gave estimates of nucleated cell counts. Method: immunoSEQ multiplex PCR; TCRdb's copy keeps in-frame clones and lacks some. V and J calls and clone size are given by that table; D and trimming were obtained from the DNA. The table shows 250,000 to 300,000 clones, with about 88% occurring only once. Deletions cut 5 bases from V and 3 bases from J, with 16 bases between. Germline V gene lookup returns CDR1 KGHSH and CDR2 LQKENI. The CDR3 has 15 amino acids. The sequenced sample consisted of peripheral blood. The sequence was collected from a woman aged 55-75 years with acute or convalescent COVID-19. The V and J genes are TRBV18 and TRBJ1-1; no clear D. The CDR3 DNA reads as TGTGCCAGCTCAGGCATGGACTACGATCACACTGAAGCTTTCTTT. The encoded protein is CASSGMDYDHTEAFF.